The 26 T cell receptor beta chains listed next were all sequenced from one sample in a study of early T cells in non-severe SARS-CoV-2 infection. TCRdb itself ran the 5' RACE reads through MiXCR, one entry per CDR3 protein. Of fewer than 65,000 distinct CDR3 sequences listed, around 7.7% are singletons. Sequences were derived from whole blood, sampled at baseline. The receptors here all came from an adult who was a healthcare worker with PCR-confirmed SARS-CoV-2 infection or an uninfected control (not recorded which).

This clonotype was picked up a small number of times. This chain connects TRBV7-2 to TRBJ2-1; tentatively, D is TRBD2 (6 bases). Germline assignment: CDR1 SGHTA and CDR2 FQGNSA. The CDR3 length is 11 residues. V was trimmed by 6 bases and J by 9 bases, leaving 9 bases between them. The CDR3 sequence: CASRRESEQFF. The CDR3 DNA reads TGTGCCAGCAGACGGGAGAGTGAGCAGTTCTTC.

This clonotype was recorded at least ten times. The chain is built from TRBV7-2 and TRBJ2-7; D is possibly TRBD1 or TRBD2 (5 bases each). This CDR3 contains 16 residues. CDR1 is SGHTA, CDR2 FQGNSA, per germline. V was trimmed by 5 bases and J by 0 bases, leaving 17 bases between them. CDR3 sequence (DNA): TGTGCCAGCAGCCCAAACCCCGCAGGGAGCTCCTACGAGCAGTACTTC. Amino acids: CASSPNPAGSSYEQYF.

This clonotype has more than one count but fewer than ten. For the CDR3, the DNA is TGTGCCAGCAGTCGGGCAGACGAAAAAGCTTTCTTT. Translated: CASSRADEKAFF. The rearrangement joins TRBV28 to TRBJ1-1; unclear D gene. The V and J ends lost 5 bases and 9 bases respectively, with 13 bases between them. Germline loops: CDR1 MDHEN, CDR2 SYDVKM. The CDR3 spans 12 residues.

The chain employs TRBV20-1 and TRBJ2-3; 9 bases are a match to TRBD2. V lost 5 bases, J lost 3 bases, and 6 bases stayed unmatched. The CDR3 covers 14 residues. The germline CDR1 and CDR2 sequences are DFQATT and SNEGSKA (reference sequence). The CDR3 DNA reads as TGCAGTGCTGGAGCGGGAGGAGTAACAGATACGCAGTATTTT. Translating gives CSAGAGGVTDTQYF.

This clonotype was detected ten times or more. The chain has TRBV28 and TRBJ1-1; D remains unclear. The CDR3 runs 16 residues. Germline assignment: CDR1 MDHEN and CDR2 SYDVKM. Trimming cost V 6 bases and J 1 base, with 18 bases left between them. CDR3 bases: TGTGCCAGCAGAACCATCCAAGGACCGTGGAACACTGAAGCTTTCTTT. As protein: CASRTIQGPWNTEAFF.

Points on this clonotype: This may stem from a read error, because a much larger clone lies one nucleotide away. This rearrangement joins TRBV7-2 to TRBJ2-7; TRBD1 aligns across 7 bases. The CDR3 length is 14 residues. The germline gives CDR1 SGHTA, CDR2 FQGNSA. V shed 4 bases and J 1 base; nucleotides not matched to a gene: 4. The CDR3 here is CASSSDRRSYEQYF. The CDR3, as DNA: TGTGCCAGCAGCTCGGACAGGAGATCCTACGAGCAGTACTTC.

CDR3 nucleotide sequence: TGTGCCTGGAGTAACGGCAATGAGCAGTTCTTC. Its translation is CAWSNGNEQFF. J is TRBJ2-1 and V is TRBV30, with D uncertain. V shed 2 bases and J shed 6 bases, with 5 bases lying between them. The CDR3 has 11 residues. Germline lookup yields CDR1 GTSNPN and CDR2 SVGIG (reference sequence).

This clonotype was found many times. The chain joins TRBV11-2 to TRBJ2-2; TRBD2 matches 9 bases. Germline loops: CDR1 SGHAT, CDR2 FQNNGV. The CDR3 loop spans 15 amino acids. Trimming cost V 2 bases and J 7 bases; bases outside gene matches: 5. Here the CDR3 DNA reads TGTGCCAGCAGCTTAAGACGGCGGGAGGGCGGGGAGCTGTTTTTT. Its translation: CASSLRRREGGELFF.

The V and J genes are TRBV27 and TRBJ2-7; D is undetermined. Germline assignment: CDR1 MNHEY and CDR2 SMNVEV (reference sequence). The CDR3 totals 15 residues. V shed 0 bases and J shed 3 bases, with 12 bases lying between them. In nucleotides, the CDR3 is TGTGCCAGCAGTTTATCCTTCCCACCAGTCTACGAGCAGTACTTC. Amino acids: CASSLSFPPVYEQYF.

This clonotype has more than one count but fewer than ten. The CDR3 reads CASSQAPGSTNLYEQYF. The CDR3 nucleotides read TGTGCCAGCAGCCAAGCCCCGGGCAGTACCAACCTCTACGAGCAGTACTTC. The rearrangement links TRBV4-2 to TRBJ2-7; D unclear. The CDR3 covers 17 residues. Trimming left V 1 base short and J 3 bases short, with 19 bases between. Germline V gene lookup returns CDR1 LGHNA and CDR2 YNFKEQ.

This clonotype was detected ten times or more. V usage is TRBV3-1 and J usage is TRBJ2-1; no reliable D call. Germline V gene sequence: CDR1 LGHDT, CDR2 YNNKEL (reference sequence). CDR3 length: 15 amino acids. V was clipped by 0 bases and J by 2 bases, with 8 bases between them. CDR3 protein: CASSQENQAYNEQFF. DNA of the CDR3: TGTGCCAGCAGCCAAGAGAACCAGGCCTACAATGAGCAGTTCTTC.

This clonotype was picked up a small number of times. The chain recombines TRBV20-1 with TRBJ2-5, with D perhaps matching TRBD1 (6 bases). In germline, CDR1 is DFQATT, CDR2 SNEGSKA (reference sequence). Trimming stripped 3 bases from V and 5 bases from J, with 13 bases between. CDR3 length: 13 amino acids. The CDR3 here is CSASVPGVETQYF. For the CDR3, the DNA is TGCAGTGCTAGCGTCCCAGGGGTGGAGACCCAGTACTTC.

The CDR3 bases are TGTGCCAGCAGCTTAGTAGAGGGAAAGCAGTTCTTC. Its protein product is CASSLVEGKQFF. The chain employs TRBV11-3 and TRBJ2-1; tentative D call: TRBD2 (5 bases). Germline V gene lookup returns CDR1 SGHNT and CDR2 YENEEA. This CDR3 is built from 12 residues. V lost 1 base and J 11 bases, leaving 9 bases between the germline ends. Complete variable domain (other parts from reference TRBV11-3 and TRBJ2-1): EAGVVQSPRYKIIEKKQPVAFWCNPISGHNTLYWYLQNLGQGPELLIRYENEEAVDDSQLPKDRFSAERLKGVDSTLKIQPAELGDSAVYLCASSLVEGKQFFGPGTRLTVL.

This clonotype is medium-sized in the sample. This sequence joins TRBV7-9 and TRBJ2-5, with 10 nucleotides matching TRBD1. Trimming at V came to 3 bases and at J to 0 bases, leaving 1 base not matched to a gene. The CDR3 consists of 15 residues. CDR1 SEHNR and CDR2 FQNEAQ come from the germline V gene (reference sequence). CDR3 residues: CASSFDRGHQETQYF. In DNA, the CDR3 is TGTGCCAGCAGCTTCGACAGGGGGCACCAAGAGACCCAGTACTTC. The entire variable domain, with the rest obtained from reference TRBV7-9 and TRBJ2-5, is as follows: DTGVSQNPRHKITKRGQNVTFRCDPISEHNRLYWYRQTLGQGPEFLTYFQNEAQLEKSRLLSDRFSAERPKGSFSTLEIQRTEQGDSAMYLCASSFDRGHQETQYFGPGTRLLVL.

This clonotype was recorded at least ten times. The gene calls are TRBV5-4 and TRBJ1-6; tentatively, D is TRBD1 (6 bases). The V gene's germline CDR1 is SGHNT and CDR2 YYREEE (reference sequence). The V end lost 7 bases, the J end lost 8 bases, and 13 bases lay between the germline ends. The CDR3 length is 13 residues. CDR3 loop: CASRAGADSPLHF. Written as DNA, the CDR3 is TGTGCCAGCCGTGCGGGGGCAGATTCACCCCTCCACTTT.

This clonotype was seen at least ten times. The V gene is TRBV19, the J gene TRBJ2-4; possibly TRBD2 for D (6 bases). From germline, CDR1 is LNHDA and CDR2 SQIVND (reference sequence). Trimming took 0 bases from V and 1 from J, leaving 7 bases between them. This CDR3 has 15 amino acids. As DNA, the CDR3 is TGTGCCAGTAGTATAGATGGGGGGGCCAAAAACATTCAGTACTTC. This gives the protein CASSIDGGAKNIQYF.

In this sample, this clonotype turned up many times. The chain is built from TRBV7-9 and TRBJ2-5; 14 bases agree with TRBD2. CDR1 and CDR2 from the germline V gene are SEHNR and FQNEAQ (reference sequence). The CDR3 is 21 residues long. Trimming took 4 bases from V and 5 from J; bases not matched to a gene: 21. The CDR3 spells CASSSVRLGTSGSAGRETQYF. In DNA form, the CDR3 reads TGTGCCAGCAGCTCAGTACGACTTGGGACTAGCGGGAGTGCCGGACGTGAGACCCAGTACTTC.

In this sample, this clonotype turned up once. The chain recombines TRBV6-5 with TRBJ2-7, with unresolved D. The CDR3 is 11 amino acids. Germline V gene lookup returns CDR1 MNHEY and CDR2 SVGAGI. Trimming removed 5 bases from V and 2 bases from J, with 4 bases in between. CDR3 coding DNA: TGTGCCAGCAGTGACACCTACGAGCAGTACTTC. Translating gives CASSDTYEQYF.

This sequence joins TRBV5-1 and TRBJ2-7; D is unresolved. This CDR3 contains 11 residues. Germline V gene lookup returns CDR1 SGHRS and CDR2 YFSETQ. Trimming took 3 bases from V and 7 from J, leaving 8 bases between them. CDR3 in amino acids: CASSSPGEQYF. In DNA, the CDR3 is TGCGCCAGCAGCTCCCCAGGAGAGCAGTACTTC.

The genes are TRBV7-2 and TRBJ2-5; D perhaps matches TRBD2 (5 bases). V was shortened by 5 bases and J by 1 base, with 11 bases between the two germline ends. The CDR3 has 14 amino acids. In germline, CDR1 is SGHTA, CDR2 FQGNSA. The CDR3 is CASSHGETQETQYF. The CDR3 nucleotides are TGTGCCAGCAGCCACGGGGAAACCCAAGAGACCCAGTACTTC. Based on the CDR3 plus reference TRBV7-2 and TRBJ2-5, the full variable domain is GAGVSQSPSNKVTEKGKDVELRCDPISGHTALYWYRQSLGQGLEFLIYFQGNSAPDKSGLPSDRFSAERTGGSVSTLTIQRTQQEDSAVYLCASSHGETQETQYFGPGTRLLVL.

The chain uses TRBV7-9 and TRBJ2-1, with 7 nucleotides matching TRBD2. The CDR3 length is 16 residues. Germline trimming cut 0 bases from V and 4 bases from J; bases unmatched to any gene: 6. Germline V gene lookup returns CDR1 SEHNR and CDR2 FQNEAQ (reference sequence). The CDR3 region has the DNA TGTGCCAGCAGCTTAGCGAGAGCGGGAAAATACAATGAGCAGTTCTTC. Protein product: CASSLARAGKYNEQFF. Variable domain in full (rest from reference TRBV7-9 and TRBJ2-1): DTGVSQNPRHKITKRGQNVTFRCDPISEHNRLYWYRQTLGQGPEFLTYFQNEAQLEKSRLLSDRFSAERPKGSFSTLEIQRTEQGDSAMYLCASSLARAGKYNEQFFGPGTRLTVL.

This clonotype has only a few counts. The CDR3 spells CSMYTSSEKNYGYTF. CDR3 DNA: TGCAGCATGTACACCAGCTCCGAGAAAAACTATGGCTACACCTTC. The V and J genes are TRBV29-1 and TRBJ1-2; no clear D. CDR3 size: 15 residues. Germline CDR1 is SQVTM and CDR2 is ANQGSEA. Trimming took off 8 bases at V and 2 bases at J, with 21 bases between the two ends.

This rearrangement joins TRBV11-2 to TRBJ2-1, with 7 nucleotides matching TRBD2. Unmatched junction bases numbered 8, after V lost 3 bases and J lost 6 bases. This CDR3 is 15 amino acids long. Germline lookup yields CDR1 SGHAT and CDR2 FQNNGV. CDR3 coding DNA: TGTGCCAGCAGCTTTCCCGGGAGGTTGGGCAATGAGCAGTTCTTC. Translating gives CASSFPGRLGNEQFF.

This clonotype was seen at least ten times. The CDR3 bases are TGTGCCAGCAGCTTTATCTGGGACGCTACAGATACGCAGTATTTT. It yields the protein CASSFIWDATDTQYF. The chain has TRBV7-6 and TRBJ2-3; D might be TRBD1 or TRBD2, each matching 5 bases. This CDR3 spans 15 amino acids. Germline V gives CDR1 SGHVS, CDR2 FNYEAQ. V was pared by 3 bases and J by 3 bases, with 13 bases between.

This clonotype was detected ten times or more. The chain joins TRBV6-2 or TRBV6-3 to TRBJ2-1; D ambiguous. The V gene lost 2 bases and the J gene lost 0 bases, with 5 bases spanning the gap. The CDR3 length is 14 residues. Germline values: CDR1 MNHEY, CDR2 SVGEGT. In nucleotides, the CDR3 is TGTGCCAGCAGTTACGAGGCCTCCTACAATGAGCAGTTCTTC. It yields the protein CASSYEASYNEQFF.

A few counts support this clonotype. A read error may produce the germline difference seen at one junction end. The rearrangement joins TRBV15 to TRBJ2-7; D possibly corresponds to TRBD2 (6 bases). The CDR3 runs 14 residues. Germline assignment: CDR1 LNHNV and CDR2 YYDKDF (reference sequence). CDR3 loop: CATSRDPSSPGRNF. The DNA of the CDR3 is TGTGCCACCAGCAGAGATCCAAGTTCGCCGGGGAGGAACTTC.